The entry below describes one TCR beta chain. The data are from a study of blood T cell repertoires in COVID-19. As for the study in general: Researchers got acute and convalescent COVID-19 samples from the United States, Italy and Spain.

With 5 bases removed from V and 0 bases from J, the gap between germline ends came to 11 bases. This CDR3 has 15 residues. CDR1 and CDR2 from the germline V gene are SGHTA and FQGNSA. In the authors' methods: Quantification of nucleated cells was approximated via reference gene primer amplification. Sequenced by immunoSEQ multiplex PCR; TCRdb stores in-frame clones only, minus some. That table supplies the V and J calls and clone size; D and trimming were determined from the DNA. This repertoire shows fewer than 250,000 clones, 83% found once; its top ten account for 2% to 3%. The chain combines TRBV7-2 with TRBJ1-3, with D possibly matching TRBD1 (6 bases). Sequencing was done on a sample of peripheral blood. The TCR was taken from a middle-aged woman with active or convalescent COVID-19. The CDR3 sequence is CASSGQSISGNTIYF. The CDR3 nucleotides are TGTGCCAGCAGCGGACAGAGCATCTCTGGAAACACCATATATTTT.